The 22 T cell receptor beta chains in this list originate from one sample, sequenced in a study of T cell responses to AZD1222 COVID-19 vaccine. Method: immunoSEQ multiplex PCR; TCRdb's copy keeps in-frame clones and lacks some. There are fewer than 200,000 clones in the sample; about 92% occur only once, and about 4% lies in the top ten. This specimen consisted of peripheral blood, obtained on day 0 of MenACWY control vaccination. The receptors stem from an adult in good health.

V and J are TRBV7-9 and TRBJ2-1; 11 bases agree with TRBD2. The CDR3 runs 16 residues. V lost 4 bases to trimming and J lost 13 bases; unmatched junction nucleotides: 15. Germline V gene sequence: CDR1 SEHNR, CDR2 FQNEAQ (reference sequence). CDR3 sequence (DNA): TGTGCCAGCAGCTCAGGTGGGCCGGGACTAGCGGATATTCAGTTCTTC. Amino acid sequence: CASSSGGPGLADIQFF.

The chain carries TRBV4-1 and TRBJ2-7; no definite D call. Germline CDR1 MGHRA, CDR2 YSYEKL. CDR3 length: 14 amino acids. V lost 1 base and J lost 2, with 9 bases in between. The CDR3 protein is CASSQGLDAYEQYF. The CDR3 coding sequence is TGCGCCAGCAGCCAAGGGCTCGACGCCTACGAGCAGTACTTC.

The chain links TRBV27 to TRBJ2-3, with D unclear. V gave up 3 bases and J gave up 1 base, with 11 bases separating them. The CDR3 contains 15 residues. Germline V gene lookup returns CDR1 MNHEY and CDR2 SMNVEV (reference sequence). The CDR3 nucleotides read TGTGCCAGCAGTTTCCTATGGTCGGGCACAGATACGCAGTATTTT. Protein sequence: CASSFLWSGTDTQYF.

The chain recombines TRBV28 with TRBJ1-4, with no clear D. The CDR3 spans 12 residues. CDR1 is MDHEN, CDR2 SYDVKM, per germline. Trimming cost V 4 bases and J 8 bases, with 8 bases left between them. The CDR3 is CASSWRLEKLFF. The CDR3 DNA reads TGTGCCAGCAGTTGGCGCCTAGAAAAACTGTTTTTT. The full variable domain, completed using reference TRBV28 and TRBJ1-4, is DVKVTQSSRYLVKRTGEKVFLECVQDMDHENMFWYRQDPGLGLRLIYFSYDVKMKEKGDIPEGYSVSREKKERFSLILESASTNQTSMYLCASSWRLEKLFFGSGTQLSVL.

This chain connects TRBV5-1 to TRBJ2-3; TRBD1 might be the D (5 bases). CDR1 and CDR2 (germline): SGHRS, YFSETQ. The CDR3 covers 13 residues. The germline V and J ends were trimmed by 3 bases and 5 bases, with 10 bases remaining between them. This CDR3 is CASSWGGQDTQYF. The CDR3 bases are TGCGCCAGCAGCTGGGGCGGACAAGATACGCAGTATTTT.

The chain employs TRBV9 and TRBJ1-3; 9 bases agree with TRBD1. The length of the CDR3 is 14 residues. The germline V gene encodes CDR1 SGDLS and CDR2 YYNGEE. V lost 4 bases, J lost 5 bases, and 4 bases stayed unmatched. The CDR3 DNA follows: TGTGCCAGCAGCCCCGACAGGGGGAGAAACACCATATATTTT. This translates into CASSPDRGRNTIYF.

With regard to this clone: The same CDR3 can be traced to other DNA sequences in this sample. DNA of the CDR3: TGTGCCAGTAGTTTTGGACAGGCCTCTGGGGCCAACGTCCTGACTTTC. Protein sequence: CASSFGQASGANVLTF. This sequence joins TRBV19 and TRBJ2-6, with 7 positions matching TRBD1. With 5 bases clipped from V and 0 bases from J, the junction kept 4 bases outside the gene matches. This CDR3 is built from 16 residues. Germline CDR1 LNHDA, CDR2 SQIVND (reference sequence).

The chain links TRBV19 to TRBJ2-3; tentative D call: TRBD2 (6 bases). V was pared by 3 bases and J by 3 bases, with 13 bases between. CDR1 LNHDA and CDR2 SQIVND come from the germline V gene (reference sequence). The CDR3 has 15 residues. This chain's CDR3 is CASSIQAGQTDTQYF. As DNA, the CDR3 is TGTGCCAGTAGTATTCAAGCGGGCCAAACAGATACGCAGTATTTT.

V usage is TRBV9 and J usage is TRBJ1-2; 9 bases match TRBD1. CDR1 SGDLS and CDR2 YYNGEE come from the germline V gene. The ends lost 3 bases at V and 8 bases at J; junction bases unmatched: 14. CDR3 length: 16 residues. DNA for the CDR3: TGTGCCAGCAGCGCCACCGGGACAGGGCGGTACGGCGGCTACACCTTC. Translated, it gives CASSATGTGRYGGYTF.

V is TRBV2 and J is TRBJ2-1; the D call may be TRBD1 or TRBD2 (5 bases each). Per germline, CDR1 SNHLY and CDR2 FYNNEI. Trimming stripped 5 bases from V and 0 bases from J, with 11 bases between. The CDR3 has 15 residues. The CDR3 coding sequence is TGTGCCAGCAGTAGGGACCTTCTCTCCTACAATGAGCAGTTCTTC. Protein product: CASSRDLLSYNEQFF. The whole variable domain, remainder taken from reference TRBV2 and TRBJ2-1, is EPEVTQTPSHQVTQMGQEVILRCVPISNHLYFYWYRQILGQKVEFLVSFYNNEISEKSEIFDDQFSVERPDGSNFTLKIRSTKLEDSAMYFCASSRDLLSYNEQFFGPGTRLTVL.

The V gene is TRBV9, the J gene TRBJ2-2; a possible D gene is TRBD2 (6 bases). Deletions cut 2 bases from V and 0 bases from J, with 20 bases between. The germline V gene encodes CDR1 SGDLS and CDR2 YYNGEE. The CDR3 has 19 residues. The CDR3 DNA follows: TGTGCCAGCAGCGTGCACCGGGACTCAACGTCCGCGAACACCGGGGAGCTGTTTTTT. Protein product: CASSVHRDSTSANTGELFF.

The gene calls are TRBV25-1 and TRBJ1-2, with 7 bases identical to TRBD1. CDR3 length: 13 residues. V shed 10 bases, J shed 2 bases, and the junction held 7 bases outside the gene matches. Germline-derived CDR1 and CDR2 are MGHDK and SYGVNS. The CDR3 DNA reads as TGTGCCACCCAACCGGGACAGAACTATGGCTACACCTTC. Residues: CATQPGQNYGYTF.

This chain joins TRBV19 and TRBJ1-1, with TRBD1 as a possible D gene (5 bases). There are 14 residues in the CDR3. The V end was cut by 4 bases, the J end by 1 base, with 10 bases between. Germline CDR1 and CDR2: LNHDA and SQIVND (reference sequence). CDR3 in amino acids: CASSNGRGNTEAFF. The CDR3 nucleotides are TGTGCCAGTAGTAATGGGAGGGGGAACACTGAAGCTTTCTTT.

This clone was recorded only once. The CDR3 DNA reads TGTGCCAGCAGAAGATTATCAGGACAGGGAAGAACCGGGGAGCTGTTTTTT. As protein: CASRRLSGQGRTGELFF. The rearrangement joins TRBV2 to TRBJ2-2, with 8 nucleotides matching TRBD1. V lost 6 bases, J lost 5 bases, and 14 bases stayed unmatched. CDR1 SNHLY and CDR2 FYNNEI come from the germline V gene. This CDR3 is built from 17 residues.

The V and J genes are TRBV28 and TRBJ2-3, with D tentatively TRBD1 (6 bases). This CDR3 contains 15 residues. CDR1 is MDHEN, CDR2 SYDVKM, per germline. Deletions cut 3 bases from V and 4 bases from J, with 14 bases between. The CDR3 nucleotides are TGTGCCAGCAGTTTGGGGGCGCAAGACTCAGATACGCAGTATTTT. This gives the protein CASSLGAQDSDTQYF.

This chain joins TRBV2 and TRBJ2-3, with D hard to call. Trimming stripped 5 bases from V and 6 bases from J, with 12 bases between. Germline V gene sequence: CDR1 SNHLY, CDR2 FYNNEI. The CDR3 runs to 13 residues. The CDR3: CASSTERWDTQYF. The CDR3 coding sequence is TGTGCCAGCAGTACCGAGAGGTGGGATACGCAGTATTTT.

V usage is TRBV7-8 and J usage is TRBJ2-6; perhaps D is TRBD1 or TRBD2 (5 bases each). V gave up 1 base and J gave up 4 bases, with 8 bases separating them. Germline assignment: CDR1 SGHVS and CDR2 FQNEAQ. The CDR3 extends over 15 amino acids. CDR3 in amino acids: CASSLGGIGANVLTF. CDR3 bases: TGTGCCAGCAGCTTAGGGGGGATCGGGGCCAACGTCCTGACTTTC.

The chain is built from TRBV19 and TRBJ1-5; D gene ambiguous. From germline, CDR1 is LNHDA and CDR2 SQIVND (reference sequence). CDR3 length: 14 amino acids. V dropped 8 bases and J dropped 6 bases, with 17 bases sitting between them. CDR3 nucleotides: TGTGCCAGTCGACGGGCGGGTGGCGTTCAGCCCCAGCATTTT. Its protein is CASRRAGGVQPQHF.

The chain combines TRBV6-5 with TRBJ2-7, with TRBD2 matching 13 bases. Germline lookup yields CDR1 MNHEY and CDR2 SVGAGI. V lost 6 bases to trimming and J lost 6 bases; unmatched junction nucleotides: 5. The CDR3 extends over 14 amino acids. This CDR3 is CASSGLAGVGEQYF. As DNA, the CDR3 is TGTGCCAGCAGCGGACTAGCGGGAGTCGGCGAGCAGTACTTC.

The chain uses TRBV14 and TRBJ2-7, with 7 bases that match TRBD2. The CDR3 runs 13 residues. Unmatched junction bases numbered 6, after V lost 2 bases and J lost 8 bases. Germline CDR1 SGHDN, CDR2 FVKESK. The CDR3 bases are TGTGCCAGCAGCCAACTGGGGGGGAGGCAGCAGTACTTC. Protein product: CASSQLGGRQQYF. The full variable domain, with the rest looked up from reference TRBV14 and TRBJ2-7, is EAGVTQFPSHSVIEKGQTVTLRCDPISGHDNLYWYRRVMGKEIKFLLHFVKESKQDESGMPNNRFLAERTGGTYSTLKVQPAELEDSGVYFCASSQLGGRQQYFGPGTRLTVT.

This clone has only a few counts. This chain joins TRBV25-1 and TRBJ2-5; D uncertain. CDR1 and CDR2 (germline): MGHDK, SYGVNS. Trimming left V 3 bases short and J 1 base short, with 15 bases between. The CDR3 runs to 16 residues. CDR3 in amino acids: CASSDAWSGFQETQYF. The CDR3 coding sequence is TGTGCCAGCAGTGACGCCTGGTCGGGCTTCCAAGAGACCCAGTACTTC.

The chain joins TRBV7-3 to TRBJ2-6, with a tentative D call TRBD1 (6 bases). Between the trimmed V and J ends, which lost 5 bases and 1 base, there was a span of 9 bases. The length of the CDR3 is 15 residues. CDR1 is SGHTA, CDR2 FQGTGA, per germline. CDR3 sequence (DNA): TGTGCCAGCAGCACCAGGGGTTCTGGGGCCAACGTCCTGACTTTC. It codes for CASSTRGSGANVLTF.